Below, 8 T cell receptor beta chains from the same sample are listed, as sequenced in a study of shared T cell receptors in the human thymus. Clones were sequenced by immunoSEQ multiplex PCR, and TCRdb holds only the in-frame ones, with some missing. The data hold approximately 730,000 clones, with over 75% observed a single time. The sample was also reused in another study, on human thymus T cells.

Sequenced sample: thymocytes. All receptors derive from a girl in the first two years of life with a congenital heart defect.

As to this clone: One end of the junction does not line up with germline, which may come from a read error. V usage is TRBV7-2 and J usage is TRBJ2-7; D call uncertain. The germline V gene has CDR1 SGHTA and CDR2 FQGNSA. This CDR3 is built from 12 residues. The CDR3 reads CASSSSLVQRHF. The CDR3 DNA is TGTGCCAGCAGCTCCTCCTTGGTCCAGAGGCACTTC.

The rearrangement uses TRBV6-1 and TRBJ2-3; 9 nucleotides match TRBD1. V shed 7 bases and J 6 bases; nucleotides not matched to a gene: 11. The CDR3 runs to 15 residues. Germline values: CDR1 MNHNS, CDR2 SASEGT. This CDR3 is CASIGRDRASDTQYF. The CDR3 DNA reads TGTGCCAGCATCGGCCGGGACAGGGCATCTGATACGCAGTATTTT.

This chain links TRBV11-2 with TRBJ1-1; a possible D gene is TRBD1 (5 bases). Germline assignment: CDR1 SGHAT and CDR2 FQNNGV. The V gene lost 1 base and the J gene lost 4 bases, with 13 bases spanning the gap. This CDR3 region has 15 residues. The CDR3 loop reads CASSLVYRGGTEAFF. The CDR3, as DNA: TGTGCCAGCAGCTTAGTCTACCGGGGGGGCACTGAAGCTTTCTTT.

The rearrangement links TRBV5-6 to TRBJ1-2; 9 nucleotides align to TRBD1. V lost 5 bases to trimming and J lost 6 bases; unmatched junction nucleotides: 17. Germline CDR1 and CDR2: SGHDT and YYEEEE. This CDR3 is built from 17 residues. In DNA form, the CDR3 reads TGTGCCAGCAGGCCCGGGACAGGGAGTAGGGCTCGACATGGCTACACCTTC. Protein product: CASRPGTGSRARHGYTF.

The J gene is TRBJ2-1, the V gene TRBV10-2, with 15 bases aligning to TRBD2. After removal of 10 bases from V and 12 bases from J, the junction contained 10 bases not matched to a gene. Germline V gene lookup returns CDR1 WSHSY and CDR2 SAAADI. The CDR3 runs to 14 residues. The CDR3 region has the DNA TGCGCCACCAACGGGACTAGCGGGGGGTCGGGGCAGTTCTTC. Protein product: CATNGTSGGSGQFF.

Only a few counts were recorded for this clone. The CDR3 sequence: CASSLSSGGDRLTDTQYF. In DNA, the CDR3 is TGTGCCAGCAGCCTGTCTAGCGGGGGGGACCGATTAACAGATACGCAGTATTTT. This chain uses TRBV9 with TRBJ2-3, with 12 bases identical to TRBD2. With V trimmed by 4 bases and J by 3 bases, 12 bases remained unmatched. The CDR3 covers 18 residues. Germline lookup yields CDR1 SGDLS and CDR2 YYNGEE.

The rearrangement uses TRBV6-6 and TRBJ1-5, with TRBD1 identical over 7 bases. The CDR3 is made up of 15 amino acids. The germline CDR1 and CDR2 sequences are MNHNY and SVGAGI (reference sequence). V dropped 4 bases and J dropped 0; count of bases not matched to a gene: 3. The CDR3 coding sequence is TGTGCCAGCAGTTCGACAGGGAATAGCAATCAGCCCCAGCATTTT. This encodes CASSSTGNSNQPQHF.

This chain joins TRBV15 and TRBJ2-6, with D uncertain. The CDR3 runs to 13 residues. CDR1 is LNHNV and CDR2 is YYDKDF in the germline V gene (reference sequence). Deletions cut 6 bases from V and 2 bases from J, with 5 bases between. The CDR3 spells CATSRAGANVLTF. CDR3 DNA: TGTGCCACCAGTCGGGCTGGGGCCAACGTCCTGACTTTC.